The 9 T cell receptor beta chains below come from one sample, sequenced in a study of blood T cell repertoires in COVID-19. TCRdb's table, derived via immunoSEQ multiplex PCR, lists solely in-frame clones and lacks some. Here the sample spans over 35,000 clones, around nine tenths being singletons. Sequencing was performed on peripheral blood. These TCRs come from a man in his fifties with active COVID-19.

The J gene is TRBJ1-2, the V gene TRBV6-4; D unresolved. CDR1 is MRHNA, CDR2 SNTAGT, per germline. This CDR3 spans 14 amino acids. The V and J ends lost 3 bases and 3 bases respectively, with 11 bases between them. The DNA for the CDR3 is TGTGCCAGCAGTGAGGTCCTGGGCGACTATGGCTACACCTTC. This gives the protein CASSEVLGDYGYTF.

The chain uses TRBV18 and TRBJ2-1; D is undetermined. The V end was cut by 2 bases, the J end by 0 bases, with 11 bases between. CDR1 is KGHSH, CDR2 LQKENI, per germline. CDR3 size: 16 residues. The CDR3 bases are TGTGCCAGCTCACCAGGTCAGGATAGCTCCTACAATGAGCAGTTCTTC. This sequence encodes CASSPGQDSSYNEQFF.

This chain joins TRBV3-1 (or the pseudogene TRBV3-2) and TRBJ1-1; D unclear. Trimming removed 0 bases from V and 1 base from J, with 12 bases in between. CDR1 LGHDT and CDR2 YNNKEL come from the germline V gene (reference sequence). This CDR3 spans 16 amino acids. CDR3 protein: CASSQDWKQRNTEAFF. CDR3 sequence (DNA): TGTGCCAGCAGCCAAGATTGGAAACAGAGGAACACTGAAGCTTTCTTT.

The chain uses TRBV11-2 and TRBJ1-1; D is undetermined. The CDR3 sequence is 13 residues long. Trimming shortened V by 1 base and J by 5 bases, and 8 bases separated the two germline ends. The germline V gene encodes CDR1 SGHAT and CDR2 FQNNGV. CDR3 sequence reads: CASSLGSGTEAFF. The CDR3, as DNA: TGTGCCAGCAGCTTAGGATCCGGGACTGAAGCTTTCTTT.

The chain is built from TRBV19 and TRBJ1-1, with D possibly TRBD1 on 6 matching bases. The CDR3 loop spans 14 amino acids. V was clipped by 6 bases and J by 5 bases, with 16 bases between them. Germline values: CDR1 LNHDA, CDR2 SQIVND (reference sequence). CDR3 DNA: TGTGCCAGTAGAGATAGGGGGACACAAACTGAAGCTTTCTTT. Translating gives CASRDRGTQTEAFF.

The genes are TRBV28 and TRBJ1-3; possibly TRBD1 for D (5 bases). Germline values: CDR1 MDHEN, CDR2 SYDVKM. This CDR3 region has 17 residues. Trimming took off 3 bases at V and 0 bases at J, with 15 bases between the two ends. In nucleotides, the CDR3 is TGTGCCAGCAGTTTTCCCCCCGGACACCTCTCTGGAAACACCATATATTTT. Translated: CASSFPPGHLSGNTIYF.

This clone has only one observation. The chain couples TRBV9 to TRBJ2-5, with D tentatively TRBD2 (5 bases). The CDR3 extends over 15 amino acids. Germline CDR1 is SGDLS and CDR2 is YYNGEE. The V gene lost 0 bases and the J gene lost 2 bases, with 11 bases spanning the gap. The CDR3, as DNA: TGTGCCAGCAGCGTAGGTGGGAGAGATCAAGAGACCCAGTACTTC. Amino acid sequence: CASSVGGRDQETQYF.

The chain has TRBV25-1 and TRBJ1-2; 7 nucleotides agree with TRBD1. Germline CDR1 and CDR2: MGHDK and SYGVNS. Trimming at V came to 3 bases and at J to 8 bases, leaving 6 bases not matched to a gene. This CDR3 spans 13 amino acids. The CDR3 DNA reads TGTGCCAGCAGTGACGACAGGGCAAGAGGCTACACCTTC. As protein: CASSDDRARGYTF.

This clone was seen a single time. The rearrangement joins TRBV19 to TRBJ1-5, with 8 nucleotides matching TRBD1. V gave up 7 bases and J gave up 6 bases; unmatched junction bases: 8. The CDR3 totals 14 residues. Germline values: CDR1 LNHDA, CDR2 SQIVND (reference sequence). The CDR3 is CASTQQGGGQPQHF. The CDR3 DNA is TGTGCCAGTACTCAACAGGGGGGAGGTCAGCCCCAGCATTTT.